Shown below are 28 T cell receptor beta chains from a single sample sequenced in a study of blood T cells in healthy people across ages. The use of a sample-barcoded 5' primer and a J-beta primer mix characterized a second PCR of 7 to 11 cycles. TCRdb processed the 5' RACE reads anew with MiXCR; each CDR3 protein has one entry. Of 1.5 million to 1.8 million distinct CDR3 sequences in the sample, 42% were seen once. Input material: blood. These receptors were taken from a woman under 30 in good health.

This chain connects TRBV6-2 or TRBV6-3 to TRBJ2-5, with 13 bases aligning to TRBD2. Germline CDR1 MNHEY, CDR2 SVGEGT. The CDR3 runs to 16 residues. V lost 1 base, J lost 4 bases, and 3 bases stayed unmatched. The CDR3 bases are TGTGCCAGCAGTTACTGGACTAGCGGGAGAACAGAGACCCAGTACTTC. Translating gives CASSYWTSGRTETQYF.

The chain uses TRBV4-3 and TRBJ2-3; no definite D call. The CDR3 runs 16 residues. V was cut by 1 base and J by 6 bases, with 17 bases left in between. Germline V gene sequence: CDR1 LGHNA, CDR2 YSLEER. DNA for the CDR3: TGCGCCAGCAGCCAAGTACACACGATGACGGAGGATACGCAGTATTTT. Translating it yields CASSQVHTMTEDTQYF.

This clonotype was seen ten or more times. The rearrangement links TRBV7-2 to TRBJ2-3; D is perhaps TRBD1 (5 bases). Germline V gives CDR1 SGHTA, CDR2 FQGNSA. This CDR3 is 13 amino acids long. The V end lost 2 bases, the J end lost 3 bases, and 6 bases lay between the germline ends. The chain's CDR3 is CASSLYRTDTQYF. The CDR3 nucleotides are TGTGCCAGCAGCTTATACAGGACAGATACGCAGTATTTT.

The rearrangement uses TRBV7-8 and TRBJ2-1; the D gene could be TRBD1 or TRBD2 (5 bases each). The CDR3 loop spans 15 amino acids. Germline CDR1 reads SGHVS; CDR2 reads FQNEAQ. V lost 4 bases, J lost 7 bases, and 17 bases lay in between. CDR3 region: CASSSRDRSPNEQFF. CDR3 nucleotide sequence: TGTGCCAGCAGCTCGAGGGACCGCTCTCCAAATGAGCAGTTCTTC.

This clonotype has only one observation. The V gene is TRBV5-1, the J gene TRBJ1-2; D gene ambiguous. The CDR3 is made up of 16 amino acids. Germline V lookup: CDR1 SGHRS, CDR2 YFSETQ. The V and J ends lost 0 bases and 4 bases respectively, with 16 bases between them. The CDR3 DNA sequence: TGCGCCAGCAGCTTGGAGGACGGTACACATTCCTATGGCTACACCTTC. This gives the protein CASSLEDGTHSYGYTF. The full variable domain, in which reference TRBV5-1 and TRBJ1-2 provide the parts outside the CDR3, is KAGVTQTPRYLIKTRGQQVTLSCSPISGHRSVSWYQQTPGQGLQFLFEYFSETQRNKGNFPGRFSGRQFSNSRSEMNVSTLELGDSALYLCASSLEDGTHSYGYTFGSGTRLTVV.

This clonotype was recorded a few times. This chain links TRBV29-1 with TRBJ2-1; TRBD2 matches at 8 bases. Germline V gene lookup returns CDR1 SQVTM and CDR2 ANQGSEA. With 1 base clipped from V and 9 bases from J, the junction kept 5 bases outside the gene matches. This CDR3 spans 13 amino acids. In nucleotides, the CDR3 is TGCAGCGTTGAAGTGACTAGCGCCAGTGAGCAGTTCTTC. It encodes CSVEVTSASEQFF.

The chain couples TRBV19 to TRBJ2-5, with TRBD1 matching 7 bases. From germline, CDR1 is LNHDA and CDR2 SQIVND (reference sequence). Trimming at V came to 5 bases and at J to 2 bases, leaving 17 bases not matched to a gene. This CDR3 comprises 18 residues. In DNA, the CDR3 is TGTGCCAGTAGTGCACTGTGGCACTGGGACAGTCTACAAGAGACCCAGTACTTC. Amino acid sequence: CASSALWHWDSLQETQYF.

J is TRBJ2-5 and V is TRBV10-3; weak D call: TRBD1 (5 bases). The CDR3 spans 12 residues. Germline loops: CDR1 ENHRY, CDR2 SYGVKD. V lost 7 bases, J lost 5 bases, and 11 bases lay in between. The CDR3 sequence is CAIKDSLETQYF. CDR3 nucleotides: TGTGCCATCAAAGACAGTCTGGAGACCCAGTACTTC.

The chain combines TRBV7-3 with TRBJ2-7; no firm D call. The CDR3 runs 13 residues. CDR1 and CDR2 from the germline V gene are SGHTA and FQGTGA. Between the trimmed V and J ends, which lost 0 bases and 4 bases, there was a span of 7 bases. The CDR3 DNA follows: TGTGCCAGCAGCTTAACGGACGGTTACGAGCAGTACTTC. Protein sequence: CASSLTDGYEQYF.

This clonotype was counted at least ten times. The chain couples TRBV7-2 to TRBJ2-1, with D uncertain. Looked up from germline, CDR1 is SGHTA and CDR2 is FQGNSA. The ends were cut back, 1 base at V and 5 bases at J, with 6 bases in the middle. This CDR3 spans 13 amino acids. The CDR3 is CASSLDLHNEQFF. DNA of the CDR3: TGTGCCAGCAGCTTAGATCTCCACAATGAGCAGTTCTTC.

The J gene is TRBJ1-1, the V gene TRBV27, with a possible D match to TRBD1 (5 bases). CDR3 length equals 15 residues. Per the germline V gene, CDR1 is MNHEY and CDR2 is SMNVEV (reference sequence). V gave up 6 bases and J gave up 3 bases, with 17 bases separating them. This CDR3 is CASSPMGQIYTEAFF. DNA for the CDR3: TGTGCCAGCAGCCCTATGGGGCAGATCTACACTGAAGCTTTCTTT.

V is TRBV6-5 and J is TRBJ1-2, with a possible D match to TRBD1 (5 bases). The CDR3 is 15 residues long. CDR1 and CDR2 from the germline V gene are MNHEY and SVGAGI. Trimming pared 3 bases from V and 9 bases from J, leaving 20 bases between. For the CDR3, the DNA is TGTGCCAGCAGTTATGACTCGGGAGGGGCCCGAAGCTACACCTTC. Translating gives CASSYDSGGARSYTF.

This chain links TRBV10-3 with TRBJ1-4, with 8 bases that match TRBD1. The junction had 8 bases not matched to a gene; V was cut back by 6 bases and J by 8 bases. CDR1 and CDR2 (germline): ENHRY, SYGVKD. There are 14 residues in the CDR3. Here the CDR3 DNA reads TGTGCCATCAGGTCTGGACAGGGCCGCGAAAAACTGTTTTTT. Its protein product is CAIRSGQGREKLFF.

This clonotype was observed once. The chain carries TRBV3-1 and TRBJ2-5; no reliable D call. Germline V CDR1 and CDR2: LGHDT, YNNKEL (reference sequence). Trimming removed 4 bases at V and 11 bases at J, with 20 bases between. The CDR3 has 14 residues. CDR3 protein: CASSRLTVPNEQYF. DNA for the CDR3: TGTGCCAGCAGCCGGTTGACTGTCCCGAATGAGCAGTACTTC.

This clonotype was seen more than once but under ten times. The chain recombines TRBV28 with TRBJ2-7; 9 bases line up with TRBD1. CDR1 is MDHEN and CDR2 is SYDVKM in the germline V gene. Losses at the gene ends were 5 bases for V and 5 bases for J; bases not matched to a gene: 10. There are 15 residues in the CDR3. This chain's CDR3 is CASSGSGTGLNEQYF. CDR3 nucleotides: TGTGCCAGCAGTGGCTCCGGGACAGGGCTAAACGAGCAGTACTTC.

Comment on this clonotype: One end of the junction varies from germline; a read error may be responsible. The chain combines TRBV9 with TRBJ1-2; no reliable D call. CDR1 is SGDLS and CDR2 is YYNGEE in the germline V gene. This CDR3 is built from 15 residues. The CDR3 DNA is TGTGCCAGCAGCGTAGGGGCAATTACTAACTATGGCCACACCTTC. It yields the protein CASSVGAITNYGHTF.

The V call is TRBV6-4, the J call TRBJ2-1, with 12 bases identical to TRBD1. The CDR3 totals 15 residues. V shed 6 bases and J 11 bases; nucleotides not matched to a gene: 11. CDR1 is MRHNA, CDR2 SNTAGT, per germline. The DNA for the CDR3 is TGTGCCAGCAGCAGGGACAGGGGGCCCAATTTCCAGCAGTTCTTC. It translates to CASSRDRGPNFQQFF.

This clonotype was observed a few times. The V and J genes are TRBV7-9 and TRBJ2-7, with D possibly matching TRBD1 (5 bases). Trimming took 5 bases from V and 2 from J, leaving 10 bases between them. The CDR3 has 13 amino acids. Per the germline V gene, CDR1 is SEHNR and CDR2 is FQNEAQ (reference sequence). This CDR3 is CASSPLRAYEQYF. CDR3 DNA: TGTGCCAGCAGCCCTCTCAGGGCCTACGAGCAGTACTTC.

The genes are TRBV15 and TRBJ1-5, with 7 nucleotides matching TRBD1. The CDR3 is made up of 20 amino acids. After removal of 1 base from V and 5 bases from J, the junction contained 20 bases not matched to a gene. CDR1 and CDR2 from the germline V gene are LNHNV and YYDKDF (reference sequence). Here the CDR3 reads CATSRVIPQYRTGWDQPQHF. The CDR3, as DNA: TGTGCCACCAGCAGAGTTATACCTCAATACAGGACAGGCTGGGATCAGCCCCAGCATTTT.

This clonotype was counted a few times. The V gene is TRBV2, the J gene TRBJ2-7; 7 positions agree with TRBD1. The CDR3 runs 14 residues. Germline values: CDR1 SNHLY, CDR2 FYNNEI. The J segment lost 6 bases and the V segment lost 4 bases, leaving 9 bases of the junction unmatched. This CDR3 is CASSGTGVVGEQYF. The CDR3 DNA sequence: TGTGCCAGCAGTGGCACAGGGGTTGTTGGCGAGCAGTACTTC.

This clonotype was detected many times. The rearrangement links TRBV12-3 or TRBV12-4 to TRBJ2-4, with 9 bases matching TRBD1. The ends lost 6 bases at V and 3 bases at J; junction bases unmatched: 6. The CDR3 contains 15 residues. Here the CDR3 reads CASRGRDRVKNIQYF. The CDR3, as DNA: TGTGCCAGCAGAGGCCGGGACAGGGTCAAAAACATTCAGTACTTC.

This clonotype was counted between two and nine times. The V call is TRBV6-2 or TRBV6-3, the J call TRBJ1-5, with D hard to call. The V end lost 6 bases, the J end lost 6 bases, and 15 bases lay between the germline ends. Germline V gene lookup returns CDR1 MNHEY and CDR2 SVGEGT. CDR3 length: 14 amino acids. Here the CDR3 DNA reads TGTGCCAGCAGGGGGTCTCTAGGGTTTCAGCCCCAGCATTTT. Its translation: CASRGSLGFQPQHF.

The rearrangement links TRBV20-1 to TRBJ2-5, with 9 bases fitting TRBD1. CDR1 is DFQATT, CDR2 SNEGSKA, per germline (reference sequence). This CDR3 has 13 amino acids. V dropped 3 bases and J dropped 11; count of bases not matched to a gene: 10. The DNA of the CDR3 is TGCAGTGCTAGGGGGACAGGGATAAGTGAGCAGTACTTC. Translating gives CSARGTGISEQYF.

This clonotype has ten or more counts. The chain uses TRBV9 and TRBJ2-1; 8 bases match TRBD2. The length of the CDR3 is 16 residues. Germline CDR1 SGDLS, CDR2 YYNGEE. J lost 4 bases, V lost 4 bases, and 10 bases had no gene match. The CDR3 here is CASSLTGTRPYNEQFF. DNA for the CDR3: TGTGCCAGCAGCTTGACCGGGACTAGGCCTTACAATGAGCAGTTCTTC.

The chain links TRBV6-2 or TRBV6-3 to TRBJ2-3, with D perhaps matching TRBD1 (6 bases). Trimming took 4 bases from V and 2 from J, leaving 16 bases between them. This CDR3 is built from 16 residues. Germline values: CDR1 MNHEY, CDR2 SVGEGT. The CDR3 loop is CASSFGGRDNTDTQYF. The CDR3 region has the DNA TGTGCCAGCAGTTTCGGAGGTAGGGACAACACAGATACGCAGTATTTT.

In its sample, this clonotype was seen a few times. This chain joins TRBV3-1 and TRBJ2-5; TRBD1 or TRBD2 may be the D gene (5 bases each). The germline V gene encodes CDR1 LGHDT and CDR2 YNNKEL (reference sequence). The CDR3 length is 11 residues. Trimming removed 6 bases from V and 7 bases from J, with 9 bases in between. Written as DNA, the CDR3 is TGTGCCAGCAGTCGTGGGGGGACCCAGTACTTC. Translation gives CASSRGGTQYF.

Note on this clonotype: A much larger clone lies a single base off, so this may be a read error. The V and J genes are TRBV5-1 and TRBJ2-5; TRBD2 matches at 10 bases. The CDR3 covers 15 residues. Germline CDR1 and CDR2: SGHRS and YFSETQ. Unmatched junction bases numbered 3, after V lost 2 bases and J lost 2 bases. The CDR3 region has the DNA TGCGCCAGCAGCTTTGGACTAGCGGAACAAGAGACCCAGTACTTC. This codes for CASSFGLAEQETQYF.

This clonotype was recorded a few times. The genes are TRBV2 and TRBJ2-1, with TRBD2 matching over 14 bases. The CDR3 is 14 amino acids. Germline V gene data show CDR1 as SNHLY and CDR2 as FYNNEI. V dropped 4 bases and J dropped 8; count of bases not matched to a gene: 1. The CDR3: CASSGTSGGYEQFF. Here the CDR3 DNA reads TGTGCCAGCAGTGGGACTAGCGGGGGGTATGAGCAGTTCTTC. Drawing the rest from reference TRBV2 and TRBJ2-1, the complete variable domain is EPEVTQTPSHQVTQMGQEVILRCVPISNHLYFYWYRQILGQKVEFLVSFYNNEISEKSEIFDDQFSVERPDGSNFTLKIRSTKLEDSAMYFCASSGTSGGYEQFFGPGTRLTVL.